This T cell receptor (beta chain) comes out of a study of T cell responses to AZD1222 COVID-19 vaccine. The study's findings and limits: No repertoire was sampled before or during the peak T cell response, only after it. Spike was spanned by vaccine-associated CD4 TCRs, which were dominant at 160-218 and 743-854.

The J segment lost 4 bases and the V segment lost 3 bases, leaving 5 bases of the junction unmatched. This CDR3 is 15 amino acids long. From germline, CDR1 is KGHDR and CDR2 SFDVKD. Sequenced by immunoSEQ multiplex PCR; TCRdb stores in-frame clones only, minus some. The sample has about 150,000 clones; 88% are singletons. On this clone itself: Its antigen is as yet unknown.

The TCR originated in an adult in good health. Sequenced here: peripheral blood, sampled on day 0 of MenACWY control vaccination. V is TRBV24-1 and J is TRBJ2-5; 9 bases align to TRBD1. CDR3 sequence reads: CATSDMTGGPETQYF. The DNA of the CDR3 is TGTGCCACCAGTGATATGACAGGGGGTCCAGAGACCCAGTACTTC.